This T cell receptor (beta chain) was recorded in a study of T cells expressing NK-cell markers. Study background: Each TCR beta repertoire originated in sorted T cells that were CD3+CD56+NKG2C+, CD3+CD56+NKG2C- or CD3+CD56-NKG2C+. Findings of the study overall: A range of 1.0-7.0% of CD8+ T cells consisted of dominant NKG2C+ clonotypes in 5 or 6 donors.

For this clonotype: The antigen is undetermined.

This CDR3 region has 17 residues. Looked up from germline, CDR1 is MNHEY and CDR2 is SMNVEV (reference sequence). Libraries used 5'RACE template switching adding universal primer site and UMIs. For each CDR3 protein, TCRdb gives one entry from its re-call of the 5' RACE reads, without DNA. The listing records 550,000 to 600,000 distinct CDR3 sequences. The sample comprised blood T cells: a sorted CD56 or NKG2C T cell subset, CD4+ or CD8+ T cells, or bulk PBMC T cells (not recorded which). The TCR comes from a man younger than 35 in good health. This rearrangement joins TRBV27 to TRBJ2-1. CDR3 sequence: CASSFTDFLGIYNEQFF.